Shown below are 26 T cell receptor beta chains from a single sample sequenced in a study of T cell responses to AZD1222 COVID-19 vaccine. Using immunoSEQ multiplex PCR, the repertoire was profiled, and TCRdb retains in-frame clones only, with some absent. Among about 140,000 clones listed, more than 80% were seen once. This specimen was peripheral blood, taken on day 0 of AZD1222 vaccination. These receptors were obtained from an adult in good health.

The chain is built from TRBV7-3 and TRBJ2-5; D not certain. The CDR3 totals 15 residues. The V gene lost 1 base and the J gene lost 1 base, with 10 bases spanning the gap. The germline V gene encodes CDR1 SGHTA and CDR2 FQGTGA. The CDR3 DNA reads TGTGCCAGCAGCTTAAATGTAGGTGGCCAAGAGACCCAGTACTTC. It translates to CASSLNVGGQETQYF.

This clone was seen a single time. The gene calls are TRBV5-6 and TRBJ2-4, with D tentatively TRBD2 (5 bases). The CDR3 length is 13 residues. CDR1 is SGHDT, CDR2 YYEEEE, per germline. V lost 7 bases, J lost 5 bases, and 13 bases lay in between. The CDR3 bases are TGTGCCAGCCAATGGACTGGACAAAACATTCAGTACTTC. Its protein is CASQWTGQNIQYF.

This clone was seen more than once but under ten times. The rearrangement uses TRBV27 and TRBJ1-1, with 8 bases identical to TRBD1. CDR3 length equals 17 residues. V shed 6 bases and J 4 bases; nucleotides not matched to a gene: 16. Germline V lookup: CDR1 MNHEY, CDR2 SMNVEV (reference sequence). In DNA form, the CDR3 reads TGTGCCAGCAGACAGCACTCGGCAGGGGGCATGGGCACTGAAGCTTTCTTT. The encoded protein is CASRQHSAGGMGTEAFF.

The chain couples TRBV7-9 to TRBJ1-5; 10 nucleotides line up with TRBD1. V gave up 4 bases and J gave up 5 bases; unmatched junction bases: 5. CDR3 length equals 15 residues. The germline V gene encodes CDR1 SEHNR and CDR2 FQNEAQ (reference sequence). The CDR3 nucleotides read TGTGCCAGCAGCTCCTGGGGGACAGGGGATCAGCCCCAGCATTTT. This codes for CASSSWGTGDQPQHF.

The chain recombines TRBV4-1 with TRBJ2-7; tentatively, D is TRBD1 (6 bases). CDR1 and CDR2 (germline): MGHRA, YSYEKL. Trimming left V 5 bases short and J 3 bases short, with 14 bases between. This CDR3 has 14 amino acids. DNA of the CDR3: TGCGCCAGCAGCTCACAGGGTGGGGTCTACGAGCAGTACTTC. Translating gives CASSSQGGVYEQYF.

The chain recombines TRBV3-1 (or the pseudogene TRBV3-2) with TRBJ1-6; D may be TRBD1 (6 bases). This CDR3 spans 14 amino acids. Between the trimmed V and J ends, which lost 4 bases and 7 bases, there was a span of 11 bases. CDR1 and CDR2 (germline): LGHDT, YNNKEL (reference sequence). CDR3 DNA sequence: TGTGCCAGCAGCCCCGACAGGCAAAATTCACCCCTCCACTTT. Translation: CASSPDRQNSPLHF.

The rearrangement uses TRBV10-3 and TRBJ2-7, with no clear D. Per the germline V gene, CDR1 is ENHRY and CDR2 is SYGVKD. V lost 3 bases and J 0 bases, leaving 12 bases between the germline ends. The CDR3 spans 15 residues. The CDR3 here is CAISDPSLASYEQYF. DNA for the CDR3: TGTGCCATCAGTGACCCCTCTCTCGCCTCCTACGAGCAGTACTTC.

The V call is TRBV7-9, the J call TRBJ2-3; 10 positions agree with TRBD2. The CDR3 spans 15 residues. Germline V gene lookup returns CDR1 SEHNR and CDR2 FQNEAQ (reference sequence). J gave up 7 bases and V 5 bases, and 9 bases lay outside the gene matches. The CDR3 DNA reads TGTGCCAGCAGCCTCGGGACTAGCGAACGAAATACGCAGTATTTT. This gives the protein CASSLGTSERNTQYF.

In its sample, this clone was seen once. The gene calls are TRBV2 and TRBJ2-1; 8 bases fit TRBD2. The V gene's germline CDR1 is SNHLY and CDR2 FYNNEI. After removal of 8 bases from V and 6 bases from J, the junction contained 9 bases not matched to a gene. There are 14 residues in the CDR3. CDR3 in DNA: TGTGCCAGCTCAGAGAACCTAGCGGGCAATGAGCAGTTCTTC. Protein sequence: CASSENLAGNEQFF. Full variable domain (rest looked up from reference TRBV2 and TRBJ2-1): EPEVTQTPSHQVTQMGQEVILRCVPISNHLYFYWYRQILGQKVEFLVSFYNNEISEKSEIFDDQFSVERPDGSNFTLKIRSTKLEDSAMYFCASSENLAGNEQFFGPGTRLTVL.

The chain couples TRBV18 to TRBJ2-3, with 14 bases aligning to TRBD2. CDR1 and CDR2 from the germline V gene are KGHSH and LQKENI. Trimming removed 4 bases from V and 4 bases from J; junction bases left unmatched: 7. There are 17 residues in the CDR3. The CDR3 coding sequence is TGTGCCAGCTCACTTGGGACTAGCGGGAGTTCCCCAGATACGCAGTATTTT. Protein: CASSLGTSGSSPDTQYF.

The chain employs TRBV2 and TRBJ2-2; D is possibly TRBD1 (6 bases). Trimming removed 4 bases at V and 5 bases at J, with 8 bases between. Germline CDR1 is SNHLY and CDR2 is FYNNEI. The CDR3 is 13 residues long. CDR3 sequence: CASSAGETGELFF. In nucleotides, the CDR3 is TGTGCCAGCAGTGCAGGGGAGACCGGGGAGCTGTTTTTT.

J is TRBJ2-7 and V is TRBV4-1, with D possibly being TRBD1 (6 bases). The CDR3 length is 15 residues. Deletions cut 4 bases from V and 2 bases from J, with 15 bases between. Per germline, CDR1 MGHRA and CDR2 YSYEKL. The CDR3 DNA is TGCGCCAGCAGCCCTGAGGCAGGGGTTCCCTACGAGCAGTACTTC. Encoded protein: CASSPEAGVPYEQYF.

V usage is TRBV25-1 and J usage is TRBJ1-2; maybe TRBD1 (6 bases). The germline gives CDR1 MGHDK, CDR2 SYGVNS. This CDR3 is 17 amino acids long. V was pared by 2 bases and J by 3 bases, with 19 bases between. CDR3 nucleotide sequence: TGTGCCAGCAGTGAACAACCTACAGGGACCAAATACTATGGCTACACCTTC. It yields the protein CASSEQPTGTKYYGYTF.

The chain combines TRBV30 with TRBJ2-7, with a possible D match to TRBD2 (6 bases). Trimming shortened V by 5 bases and J by 2 bases, and 10 bases separated the two germline ends. CDR1 is GTSNPN and CDR2 is SVGIG in the germline V gene (reference sequence). This CDR3 comprises 12 residues. CDR3 in amino acids: CAWEAGTYEQYF. In nucleotides, the CDR3 is TGTGCCTGGGAAGCGGGCACCTACGAGCAGTACTTC. Full variable domain (rest looked up from reference TRBV30 and TRBJ2-7): SQTIHQWPATLVQPVGSPLSLECTVEGTSNPNLYWYRQAAGRGLQLLFYSVGIGQISSEVPQNLSASRPQDRQFILSSKKLLLSDSGFYLCAWEAGTYEQYFGPGTRLTVT.

This sequence joins TRBV9 and TRBJ1-1; TRBD1 matches at 8 bases. This CDR3 is built from 16 residues. J was trimmed by 5 bases and V by 3 bases; bases with no gene match: 12. CDR1 is SGDLS, CDR2 YYNGEE, per germline. As DNA, the CDR3 is TGTGCCAGCAGCGCGATAGGACAGGGTACGGGTACTGAAGCTTTCTTT. Translated: CASSAIGQGTGTEAFF.

This clone was observed a handful of times. The rearrangement joins TRBV15 to TRBJ1-4; perhaps TRBD1 as D (5 bases). The germline CDR1 and CDR2 sequences are LNHNV and YYDKDF (reference sequence). The CDR3 sequence is 17 residues long. The ends were cut back, 1 base at V and 1 base at J, with 13 bases in the middle. CDR3 region: CATSRAGTVRTNEKLFF. DNA for the CDR3: TGTGCCACCAGCAGAGCCGGGACGGTCAGAACTAATGAAAAACTGTTTTTT.

The chain recombines TRBV9 with TRBJ2-6, with TRBD1 identical over 8 bases. The CDR3 extends over 20 amino acids. Germline V CDR1 and CDR2: SGDLS, YYNGEE. J lost 0 bases, V lost 3 bases, and 14 bases had no gene match. The CDR3 DNA is TGTGCCAGCAGCGCGCAGGGGGCGCAGGGTCTCGCCTCTGGGGCCAACGTCCTGACTTTC. Encoded protein: CASSAQGAQGLASGANVLTF.

The rearrangement uses TRBV15 and TRBJ1-2; D possibly corresponds to TRBD1 (5 bases). Germline V gene sequence: CDR1 LNHNV, CDR2 YYDKDF (reference sequence). V was shortened by 0 bases and J by 6 bases, with 14 bases between the two germline ends. The CDR3 runs to 15 residues. This CDR3 reads CATSREVTGANGYTF. CDR3 bases: TGTGCCACCAGCAGAGAAGTTACCGGGGCCAATGGCTACACCTTC.

The V and J genes are TRBV2 and TRBJ1-4; 7 positions agree with TRBD1. With 8 bases clipped from V and 0 bases from J, the junction kept 9 bases outside the gene matches. This CDR3 is built from 16 residues. Germline values: CDR1 SNHLY, CDR2 FYNNEI. In nucleotides, the CDR3 is TGTGCCAGCGGACGACAGGGAAGAACAACTAATGAAAAACTGTTTTTT. Translated: CASGRQGRTTNEKLFF.

This clone was seen a single time. The chain links TRBV28 to TRBJ2-7; D might be TRBD2 (6 bases). The CDR3 length is 17 residues. V was cut by 5 bases and J by 4 bases, with 24 bases left in between. Germline CDR1 is MDHEN and CDR2 is SYDVKM. CDR3 DNA: TGTGCCAGCAGTCCGACCCCCGGTGGGAGGATAAGGTACGAGCAGTACTTC. Protein: CASSPTPGGRIRYEQYF.

The V and J genes are TRBV7-6 and TRBJ1-3; the D is unclear. This CDR3 has 15 residues. The germline V and J ends were trimmed by 0 bases and 4 bases, with 10 bases remaining between them. CDR1 and CDR2 (germline): SGHVS, FNYEAQ. In DNA form, the CDR3 reads TGTGCCAGCAGCTTAGCGGCCCCCCCGGGAAACACCATATATTTT. Protein product: CASSLAAPPGNTIYF.

This sequence joins TRBV6-5 and TRBJ2-5; 8 positions agree with TRBD2. Germline loops: CDR1 MNHEY, CDR2 SVGAGI. V shed 0 bases and J 1 base; nucleotides not matched to a gene: 4. This CDR3 region has 16 residues. The CDR3 DNA is TGTGCCAGCAGTTACTCGACACTAGCGGTCCAAGAGACCCAGTACTTC. It encodes CASSYSTLAVQETQYF.

The chain has TRBV7-8 and TRBJ1-5, with D unclear. V lost 3 bases and J 2 bases, leaving 5 bases between the germline ends. Germline-derived CDR1 and CDR2 are SGHVS and FQNEAQ. CDR3 length: 13 residues. The CDR3 loop reads CASSFDGNQPQHF. CDR3 DNA: TGTGCCAGCAGCTTCGACGGCAATCAGCCCCAGCATTTT.

The chain employs TRBV18 and TRBJ1-5; unclear D gene. Germline V gene lookup returns CDR1 KGHSH and CDR2 LQKENI. The V gene lost 5 bases and the J gene lost 2 bases, with 10 bases spanning the gap. The CDR3 spans 14 residues. The CDR3 here is CASSTDAGNQPQHF. The CDR3 DNA reads as TGTGCCAGCTCAACTGACGCCGGCAATCAGCCCCAGCATTTT.

The chain combines TRBV3-1 (or the pseudogene TRBV3-2) with TRBJ2-5, with 8 bases fitting TRBD2. V lost 4 bases and J lost 0; bases outside the gene matches: 4. Germline-derived CDR1 and CDR2 are LGHDT and YNNKEL (reference sequence). The CDR3 sequence is 15 residues long. This CDR3 reads CASSPSGGYQETQYF. DNA for the CDR3: TGTGCCAGCAGCCCAAGCGGGGGATACCAAGAGACCCAGTACTTC.

The chain employs TRBV3-1 (or the pseudogene TRBV3-2) and TRBJ1-2; D is unresolved. CDR1 LGHDT and CDR2 YNNKEL come from the germline V gene (reference sequence). Trimming took 4 bases from V and 1 from J, leaving 13 bases between them. The CDR3 is made up of 15 amino acids. CDR3 amino acids: CASSPRGMNNYGYTF. DNA for the CDR3: TGTGCCAGCAGCCCTAGAGGGATGAATAACTATGGCTACACCTTC.